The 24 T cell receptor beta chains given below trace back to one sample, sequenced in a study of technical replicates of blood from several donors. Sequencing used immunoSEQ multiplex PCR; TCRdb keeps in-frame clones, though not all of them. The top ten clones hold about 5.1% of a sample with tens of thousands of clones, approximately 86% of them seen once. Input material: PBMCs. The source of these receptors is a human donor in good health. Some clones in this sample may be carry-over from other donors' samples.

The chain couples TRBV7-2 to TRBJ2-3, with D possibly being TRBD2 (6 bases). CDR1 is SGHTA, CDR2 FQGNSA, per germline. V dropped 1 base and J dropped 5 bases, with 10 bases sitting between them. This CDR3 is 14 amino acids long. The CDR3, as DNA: TGTGCCAGCAGCTTAGGTCGGACTAAAGATACGCAGTATTTT. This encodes CASSLGRTKDTQYF.

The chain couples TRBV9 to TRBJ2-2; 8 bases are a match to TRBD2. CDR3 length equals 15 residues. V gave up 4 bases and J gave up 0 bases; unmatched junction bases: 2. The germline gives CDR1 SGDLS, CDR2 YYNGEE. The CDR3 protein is CASSRGLANTGELFF. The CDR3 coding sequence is TGTGCCAGCAGCCGGGGACTAGCGAACACCGGGGAGCTGTTTTTT.

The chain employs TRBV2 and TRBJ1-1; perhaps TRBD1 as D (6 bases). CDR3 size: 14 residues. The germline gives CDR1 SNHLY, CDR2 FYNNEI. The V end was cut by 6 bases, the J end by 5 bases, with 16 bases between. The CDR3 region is CASRGSSGVTEAFF. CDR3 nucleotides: TGTGCCAGCAGGGGGTCGTCAGGGGTGACTGAAGCTTTCTTT. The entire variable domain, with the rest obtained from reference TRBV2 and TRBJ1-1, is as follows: EPEVTQTPSHQVTQMGQEVILRCVPISNHLYFYWYRQILGQKVEFLVSFYNNEISEKSEIFDDQFSVERPDGSNFTLKIRSTKLEDSAMYFCASRGSSGVTEAFFGQGTRLTVV.

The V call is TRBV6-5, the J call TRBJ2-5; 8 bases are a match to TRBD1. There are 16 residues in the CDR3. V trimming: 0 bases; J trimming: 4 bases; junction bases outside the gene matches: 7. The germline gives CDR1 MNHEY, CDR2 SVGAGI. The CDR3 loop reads CASSYSGRGRTETQYF. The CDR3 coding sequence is TGTGCCAGCAGTTACTCTGGCAGGGGGCGCACAGAGACCCAGTACTTC.

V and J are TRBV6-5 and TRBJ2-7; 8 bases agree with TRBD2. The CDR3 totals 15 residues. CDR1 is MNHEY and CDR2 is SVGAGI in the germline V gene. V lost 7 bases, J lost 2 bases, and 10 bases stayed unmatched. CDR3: CASIPTSRGAYEQYF. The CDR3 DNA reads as TGTGCCAGCATTCCGACCTCGCGGGGGGCCTACGAGCAGTACTTC.

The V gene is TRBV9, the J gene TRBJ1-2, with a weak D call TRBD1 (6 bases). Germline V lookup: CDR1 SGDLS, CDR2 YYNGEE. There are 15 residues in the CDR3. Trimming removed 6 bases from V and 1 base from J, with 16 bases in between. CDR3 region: CASTRSPGDNYGYTF. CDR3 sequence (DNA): TGTGCCAGCACCCGTAGTCCAGGGGATAACTATGGCTACACCTTC.

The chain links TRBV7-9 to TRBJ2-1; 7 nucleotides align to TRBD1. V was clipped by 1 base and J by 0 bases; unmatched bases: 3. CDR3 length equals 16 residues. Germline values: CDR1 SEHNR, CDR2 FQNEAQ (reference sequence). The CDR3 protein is CASSLGDSISYNEQFF. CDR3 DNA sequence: TGTGCCAGCAGCTTAGGGGACAGCATCTCCTACAATGAGCAGTTCTTC.

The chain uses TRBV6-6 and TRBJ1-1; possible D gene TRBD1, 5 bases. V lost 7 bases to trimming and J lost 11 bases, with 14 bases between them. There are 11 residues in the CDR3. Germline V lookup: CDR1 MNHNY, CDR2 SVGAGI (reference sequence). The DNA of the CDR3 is TGTGCCAGCATCGTGGGGGGAAGGGCTTTCTTT. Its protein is CASIVGGRAFF.

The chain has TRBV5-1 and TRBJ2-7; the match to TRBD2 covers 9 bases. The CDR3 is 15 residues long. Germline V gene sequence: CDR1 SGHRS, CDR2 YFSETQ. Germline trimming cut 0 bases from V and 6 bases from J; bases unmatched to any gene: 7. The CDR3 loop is CASSLGQREVGEQYF. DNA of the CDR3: TGCGCCAGCAGCTTGGGCCAGCGGGAGGTGGGCGAGCAGTACTTC.

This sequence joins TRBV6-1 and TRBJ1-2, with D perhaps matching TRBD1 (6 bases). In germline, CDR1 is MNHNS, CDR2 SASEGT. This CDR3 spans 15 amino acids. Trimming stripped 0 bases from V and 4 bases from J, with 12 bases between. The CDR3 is CASSEASWTAYGYTF. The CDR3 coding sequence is TGTGCCAGCAGTGAAGCATCTTGGACAGCCTATGGCTACACCTTC.

Written as DNA, the CDR3 is TGTGCCATCAGTGAGTCAGGACAGGGGAGAGGGAATGGCTACACCTTC. Translation gives CAISESGQGRGNGYTF. The chain carries TRBV10-3 and TRBJ1-2; 9 bases agree with TRBD1. Germline values: CDR1 ENHRY, CDR2 SYGVKD. Trimming removed 0 bases from V and 6 bases from J; junction bases left unmatched: 8. The CDR3 has 16 residues.

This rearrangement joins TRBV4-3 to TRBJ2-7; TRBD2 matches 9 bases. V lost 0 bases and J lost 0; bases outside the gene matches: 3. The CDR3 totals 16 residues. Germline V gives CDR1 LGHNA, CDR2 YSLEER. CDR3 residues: CASSQDLAGTSYEQYF. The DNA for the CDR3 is TGCGCCAGCAGCCAAGATCTAGCGGGGACCTCCTACGAGCAGTACTTC.

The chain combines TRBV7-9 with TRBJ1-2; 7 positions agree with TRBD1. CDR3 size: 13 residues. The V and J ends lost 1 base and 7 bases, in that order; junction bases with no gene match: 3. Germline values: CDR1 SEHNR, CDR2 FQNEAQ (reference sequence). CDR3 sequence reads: CASSLEGAGGYTF. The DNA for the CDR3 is TGTGCCAGCAGCTTAGAGGGGGCAGGTGGCTACACCTTC.

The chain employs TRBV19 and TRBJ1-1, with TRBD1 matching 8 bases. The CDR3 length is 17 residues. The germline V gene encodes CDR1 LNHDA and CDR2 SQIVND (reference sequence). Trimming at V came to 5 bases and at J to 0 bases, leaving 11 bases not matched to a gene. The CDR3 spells CASSSNVRGRLNTEAFF. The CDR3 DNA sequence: TGTGCCAGTAGTTCCAATGTCAGGGGGCGCTTGAACACTGAAGCTTTCTTT.

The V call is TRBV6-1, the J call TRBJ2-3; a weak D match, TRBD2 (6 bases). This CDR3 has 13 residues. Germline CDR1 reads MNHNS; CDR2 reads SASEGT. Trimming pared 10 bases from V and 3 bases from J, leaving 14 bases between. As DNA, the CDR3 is TGTGCCATACAACCCCGGGAGACAGATACGCAGTATTTT. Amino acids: CAIQPRETDTQYF.

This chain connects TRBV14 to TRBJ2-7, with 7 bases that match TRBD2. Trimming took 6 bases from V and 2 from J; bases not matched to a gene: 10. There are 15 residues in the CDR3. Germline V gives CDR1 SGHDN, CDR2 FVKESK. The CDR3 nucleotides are TGTGCCAGCAGAAAAACCTCGGGAGGACCCTACGAGCAGTACTTC. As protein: CASRKTSGGPYEQYF.

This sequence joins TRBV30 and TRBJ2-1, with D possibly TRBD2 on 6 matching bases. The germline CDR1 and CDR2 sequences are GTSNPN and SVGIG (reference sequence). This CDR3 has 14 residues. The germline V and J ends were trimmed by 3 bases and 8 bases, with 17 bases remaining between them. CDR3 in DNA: TGTGCCTGGAGGGCTAATGGGCGGGGATATGAGCAGTTCTTC. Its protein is CAWRANGRGYEQFF.

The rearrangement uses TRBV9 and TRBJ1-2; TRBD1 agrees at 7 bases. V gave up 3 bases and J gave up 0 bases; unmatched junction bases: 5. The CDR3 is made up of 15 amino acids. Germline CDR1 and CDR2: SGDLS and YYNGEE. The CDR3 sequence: CASSETGSPNYGYTF. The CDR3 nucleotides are TGTGCCAGCAGCGAGACAGGGAGCCCTAACTATGGCTACACCTTC.

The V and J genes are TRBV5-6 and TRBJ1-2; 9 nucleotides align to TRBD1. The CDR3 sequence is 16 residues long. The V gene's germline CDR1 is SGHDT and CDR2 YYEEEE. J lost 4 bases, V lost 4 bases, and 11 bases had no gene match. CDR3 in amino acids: CASSPVTTGGGYGYTF. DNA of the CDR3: TGTGCCAGCAGCCCGGTTACGACAGGGGGAGGCTATGGCTACACCTTC.

The CDR3 here is CASSPALSGYEQYF. The CDR3 region has the DNA TGTGCCAGCTCCCCCGCTCTTAGCGGCTACGAGCAGTACTTC. The V call is TRBV18, the J call TRBJ2-7, with a possible D match to TRBD2 (6 bases). Germline V lookup: CDR1 KGHSH, CDR2 LQKENI. The CDR3 has 14 amino acids. Trimming cost V 6 bases and J 3 bases, with 15 bases left between them.

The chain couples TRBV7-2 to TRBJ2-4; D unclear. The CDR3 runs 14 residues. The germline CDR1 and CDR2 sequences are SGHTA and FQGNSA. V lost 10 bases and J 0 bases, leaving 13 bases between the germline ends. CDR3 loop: CATPRVLAKNIQYF. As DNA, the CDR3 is TGTGCCACCCCCCGCGTCCTAGCCAAAAACATTCAGTACTTC.

The DNA for the CDR3 is TGTGCCAGCAGCGAGGGGACAGGGGGTAATTCACCCCTCCACTTT. Residues: CASSEGTGGNSPLHF. The chain combines TRBV7-6 with TRBJ1-6, with 11 bases aligning to TRBD1. V dropped 5 bases and J dropped 6; count of bases not matched to a gene: 3. The length of the CDR3 is 15 residues. The germline V gene encodes CDR1 SGHVS and CDR2 FNYEAQ.

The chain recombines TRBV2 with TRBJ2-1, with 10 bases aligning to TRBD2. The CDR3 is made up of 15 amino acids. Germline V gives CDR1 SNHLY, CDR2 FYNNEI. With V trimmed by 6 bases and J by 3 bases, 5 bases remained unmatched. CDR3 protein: CASRSGGARYNEQFF. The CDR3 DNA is TGTGCCAGCAGAAGCGGGGGGGCCCGCTACAATGAGCAGTTCTTC.

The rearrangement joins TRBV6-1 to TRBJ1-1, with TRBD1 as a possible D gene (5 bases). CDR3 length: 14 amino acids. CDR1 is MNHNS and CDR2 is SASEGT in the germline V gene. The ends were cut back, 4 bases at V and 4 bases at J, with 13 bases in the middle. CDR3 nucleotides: TGTGCCAGCAGTGGGGGGGTAGGGGTCACTGAAGCTTTCTTT. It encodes CASSGGVGVTEAFF.